Sequencing of this T cell receptor beta chain was carried out in a study of tissue T cells after allogeneic stem cell transplantation. Study at large: Smaller viable blood or marrow samples skipped sorting for direct DNA extraction.

Clones were sequenced by immunoSEQ multiplex PCR, and TCRdb holds only the in-frame ones, with some missing. Here the sample spans about 26,000 clones, 75% to 95% being singletons. Study conclusions and caveats: Tissue-detected TCR repertoire was only partly captured by blood and spleen T cells. Shared clones across patients were few; motif clustering revealed tissue-specific shared signatures. TCR repertoires tracked anatomic similarity, regardless of disease or transplant status.

With regard to this clone: What it recognizes is unknown.

This specimen consisted of blood, obtained before transplantation. The clonotype originates from an older male donor who later had graft-versus-host disease after an allogeneic stem cell transplant.

CDR3 loop: CASSPARANTEAFF. The CDR3 nucleotides read TGTGCCAGCTCACCCGCCAGGGCGAACACTGAAGCTTTCTTT. The chain combines TRBV18 with TRBJ1-1; a possible D gene is TRBD1 (5 bases). This CDR3 has 14 amino acids. CDR1 and CDR2 from the germline V gene are KGHSH and LQKENI. Between the trimmed V and J ends, which lost 3 bases and 1 base, there was a span of 9 bases.